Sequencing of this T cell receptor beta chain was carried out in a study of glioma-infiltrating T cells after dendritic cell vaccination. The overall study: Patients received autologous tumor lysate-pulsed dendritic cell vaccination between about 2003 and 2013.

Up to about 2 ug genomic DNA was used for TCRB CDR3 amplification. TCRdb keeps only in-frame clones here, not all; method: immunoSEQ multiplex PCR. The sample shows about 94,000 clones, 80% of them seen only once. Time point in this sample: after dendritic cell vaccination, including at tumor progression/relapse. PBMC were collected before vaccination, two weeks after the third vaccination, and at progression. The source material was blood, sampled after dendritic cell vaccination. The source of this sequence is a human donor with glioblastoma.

Written as DNA, the CDR3 is TGTGCCAGCTCACCGCTAGCGGGGGCATACACAGATACGCAGTATTTT. Translating it yields CASSPLAGAYTDTQYF. This chain links TRBV18 with TRBJ2-3, with 10 positions matching TRBD2. In germline, CDR1 is KGHSH, CDR2 LQKENI. V was clipped by 3 bases and J by 2 bases; unmatched bases: 5. The CDR3 is made up of 16 amino acids.